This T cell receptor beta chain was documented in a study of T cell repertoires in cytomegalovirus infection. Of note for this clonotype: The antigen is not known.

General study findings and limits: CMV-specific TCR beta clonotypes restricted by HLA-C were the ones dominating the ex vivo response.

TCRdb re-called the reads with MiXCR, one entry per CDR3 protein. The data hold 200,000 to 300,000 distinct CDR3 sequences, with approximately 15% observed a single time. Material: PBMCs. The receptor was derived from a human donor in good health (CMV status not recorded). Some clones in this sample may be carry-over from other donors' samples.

The CDR3 protein is CASSLLPGVGGGDTQYF. CDR3 DNA sequence: TGTGCCAGCAGCTTGCTTCCGGGGGTTGGTGGGGGAGATACGCAGTATTTT. V and J are TRBV11-2 and TRBJ2-3, with D possibly matching TRBD2 (6 bases). V was clipped by 3 bases and J by 5 bases, with 21 bases between them. Germline V gives CDR1 SGHAT, CDR2 FQNNGV. The CDR3 loop spans 17 amino acids.